These T cell receptor beta chains were read from a single sample in a study of identical twins. TCRdb reprocessed the 5' RACE reads via MiXCR and lists one record per CDR3 protein. The sample consists of approximately 1.8 million distinct CDR3 sequences, about 32% of them appearing once. Sequencing was carried out using cord blood. These receptors originate from a newborn girl in good health. Both conserved end residues are part of each CDR3. The order of the fields is D gene, clone size, V gene, J gene, CDR3 protein, CDR3 DNA. A D gene is named only where the DNA matches it firmly. Clone size, where shown, is once, few, many, or a class for clones that have expanded.

.	few	TRBV2	TRBJ2-7	CASRRLGEGSYEQYF	TGTGCCAGCAGGAGACTGGGGGAAGGCTCCTACGAGCAGTACTTC
TRBD2	.	TRBV10-3	TRBJ2-3	CAIRVPSGGPAADTQYF	TGTGCCATCCGGGTGCCTAGCGGGGGCCCCGCGGCAGATACGCAGTATTTT
TRBD2	.	TRBV5-1	TRBJ2-3	CASRPTSGAQDTQYF	TGCGCCAGCAGACCTACTAGCGGAGCCCAAGATACGCAGTATTTT
.	.	TRBV12-5	TRBJ1-1	CASGLVVGRGTANTEAFF	TGTGCTAGTGGTTTGGTGGTAGGGAGGGGAACGGCGAACACTGAAGCTTTCTTT
TRBD1	few	TRBV2	TRBJ1-5	CASSPGQGPNQPQHF	TGTGCCAGCAGTCCAGGACAGGGCCCCAATCAGCCCCAGCATTTT
TRBD2	.	TRBV20-1	TRBJ2-7	CSALAGVYNEQYF	TGCAGTGCTTTAGCGGGAGTCTACAATGAGCAGTACTTC
TRBD1	.	TRBV6-1	TRBJ2-3	CASSELGQSQYF	TGTGCCAGCAGTGAGCTGGGACAGTCGCAGTATTTT
.	few	TRBV7-2	TRBJ2-7	CASSLVPLYSYEQYF	TGTGCCAGCAGCTTGGTCCCTCTGTACTCCTACGAGCAGTACTTC
.	few	TRBV27	TRBJ1-2	CASGRGPNYGYTF	TGTGCCAGCGGTCGGGGCCCTAACTATGGCTACACCTTC
TRBD2	.	TRBV7-2	TRBJ2-7	CASSLITSGRASYEQYF	TGTGCCAGCAGCTTAATTACTAGCGGGAGAGCCTCCTACGAGCAGTACTTC
TRBD2	few	TRBV2	TRBJ2-5	CASSDVSGRDWKTQYF	TGTGCCAGCAGTGATGTAAGCGGGAGAGACTGGAAGACCCAGTACTTC
.	few	TRBV5-6	TRBJ2-5	CASSFWGRPYNEQYF	TGTGCCAGCAGCTTTTGGGGGCGCCCCTACAATGAGCAGTACTTC
.	few	TRBV20-1	TRBJ2-1	CSARDSTHNEQFF	TGCAGTGCTAGAGACTCAACCCACAATGAGCAGTTCTTC
.	.	TRBV27	TRBJ2-1	CASSWSGRNYEQFF	TGTGCCAGCAGTTGGTCGGGGCGCAACTACGAGCAGTTCTTC
.	many	TRBV6-5	TRBJ2-3	CASSDTFTDTQYF	TGTGCCAGCAGTGACACCTTCACAGATACGCAGTATTTT
.	few	TRBV2	TRBJ2-1	CANGYGGSYNEQFF	TGTGCCAATGGGTATGGCGGATCTTACAATGAGCAGTTCTTC
.	.	TRBV7-7	TRBJ1-5	CASSSSGTEPNQPQHF	TGTGCTAGCAGCTCCTCGGGAACAGAACCCAATCAGCCCCAGCATTTT
TRBD2	few	TRBV28	TRBJ2-3	CASSLRTSLRPDTQYF	TGTGCCAGCAGTCTTCGGACTAGCTTAAGACCAGATACGCAGTATTTT
TRBD1	.	TRBV28	TRBJ1-1	CASSSDRGQTEAFF	TGTGCCAGCAGTTCGGACAGGGGGCAGACTGAAGCTTTCTTT
.	.	TRBV24-1	TRBJ1-2	CATSDRFGYTF	TGTGCCACCAGTGACAGGTTTGGCTACACCTTC
.	.	TRBV10-3	TRBJ2-1	CAISEPRDSPLQWNEQFF	TGTGCCATCAGTGAGCCCCGGGACTCCCCGTTGCAATGGAATGAGCAGTTCTTC
.	few	TRBV27	TRBJ2-1	CASSSSTWGQFF	TGTGCCAGCAGTTCAAGTACCTGGGGGCAGTTCTTC
.	few	TRBV4-1	TRBJ1-1	CASSQLRGTEAFF	TGCGCCAGCAGCCAACTTAGGGGCACTGAAGCTTTCTTT
.	.	TRBV20-1	TRBJ2-7	CSASLRAYKQYF	TGCAGTGCTAGTCTACGGGCCTACAAGCAGTACTTC
TRBD1	.	TRBV6-6	TRBJ1-1	CASSYSGQGKAEAFF	TGTGCCAGCAGTTACTCGGGACAGGGTAAGGCTGAAGCTTTCTTT
TRBD1	few	TRBV5-6	TRBJ1-5	CASSPRTGEPQHF	TGTGCCAGCAGCCCCCGGACAGGGGAGCCCCAGCATTTT
.	few	TRBV5-1	TRBJ1-2	CASSAGAGNYGYTF	TGCGCCAGCAGCGCAGGGGCGGGAAACTATGGCTACACCTTC
.	few	TRBV15	TRBJ2-7	CATSSGQLHSYEQYF	TGTGCCACCAGCAGCGGACAGCTACACTCCTACGAGCAGTACTTC
.	.	TRBV9	TRBJ1-2	CASSMTGLYGYTF	TGTGCCAGCAGCATGACAGGACTCTATGGCTACACCTTC